Listed below are T cell receptor beta chains from one sample, sequenced in a study of immune evolution from preneoplasia to lung adenocarcinoma. Using immunoSEQ multiplex PCR, the repertoire was profiled, and TCRdb retains in-frame clones only, with some absent. The repertoire includes about 14,000 clones, about 80% of them detected once, and roughly 4.5% sits in the top ten. Sequencing was carried out using FFPE minimally invasive lung adenocarcinoma tissue. The source is a person aged 65 to 85 with lung adenocarcinoma. The CDR3 runs from the conserved cysteine through the conserved F or W. Each record gives: D gene, J gene, clone size, V gene, CDR3 DNA, CDR3 protein. A D gene is named only where the DNA matches it firmly. Part of the rows lack a size; the others show once, few, many or a class for expanded clones.

TRBD1	TRBJ1-2	-	TRBV18	TGTGCCAGCTCACCACTTCCCGGGACAGGGGGCACGGACTATGGCTACACCTTC	CASSPLPGTGGTDYGYTF
-	TRBJ2-1	once	TRBV30	TGTGCCTGGAGTAACGGGGCCTCCTCCTTCTACAATGAGCAGTTCTTC	CAWSNGASSFYNEQFF
-	TRBJ2-7	-	TRBV6-6	TGTGCCAGCAGGTATGGGCAGGGGATGAACGAGCAGTACTTC	CASRYGQGMNEQYF
-	TRBJ2-5	-	TRBV9	TGTGCCAGCAGCGGAGCGGTTTCGGAGACCCAGTACTTC	CASSGAVSETQYF
-	TRBJ2-6	-	TRBV6-5	TGTGCCAGCAGTGTCTCTGGGGCCAACGTCCTGACTTTC	CASSVSGANVLTF
-	TRBJ2-3	-	TRBV28	TGTGCCAGCAGTTCCGGGGGCAGGGATACGCAGTATTTT	CASSSGGRDTQYF
-	TRBJ2-3	-	TRBV6-6	TGTGCCAGCGTGGGGTCCAAGAATACGCAGTATTTT	CASVGSKNTQYF
TRBD2	TRBJ2-3	-	TRBV4-1	TGCGCCAGCAGACCCTCGGCGGGGGTAGATACGCAGTATTTT	CASRPSAGVDTQYF
TRBD1	TRBJ2-5	-	TRBV7-2	TGTGCCAGCAGCGCGACAGGGTTTCAAGAGACCCAGTACTTC	CASSATGFQETQYF
TRBD1	TRBJ2-7	-	TRBV29-1	TGCAGCGTTGAGGGACAGGGGAGTGGCGAGCAGTACTTC	CSVEGQGSGEQYF
TRBD2	TRBJ2-1	few	TRBV6-4	TGTGCCAGCAGTGGACTAGCGGGGGGCAATGAGCAGTTCTTC	CASSGLAGGNEQFF
-	TRBJ2-2	-	TRBV7-2	TGTGCCAGCAGGAGTGGGGAGCTGTTTTTT	CASRSGELFF
TRBD2	TRBJ2-1	few	TRBV9	TGTGCCAGCAGCGTAGTGGAGCGGGGGGGATACAATGAGCAGTTCTTC	CASSVVERGGYNEQFF
-	TRBJ2-2	once	TRBV28	TGTGCCAGCAGTCAGGGACGTCAACTGAACACCGGGGAGCTGTTTTTT	CASSQGRQLNTGELFF
-	TRBJ2-3	-	TRBV29-1	TGCAGCGAAGGGCAGCTGACAGATACGCAGTATTTT	CSEGQLTDTQYF
-	TRBJ1-2	-	TRBV9	TGTGCCAGCAGCCCAAGGGGGGAAGCTAACTATGGCTACACCTTC	CASSPRGEANYGYTF
-	TRBJ1-2	few	TRBV6-1	TGTGCCAGCAGACCGGGCTTAACGGAGGGCTACACCTTC	CASRPGLTEGYTF
-	TRBJ1-1	-	TRBV5-6	TGTGCCAGCAGCTTCATGAGTGAAGCTTTCTTT	CASSFMSEAFF
-	TRBJ2-7	-	TRBV13	TGTGCCAGCAGCTTAAGACAAGAACGTCCCTACGAGCAGTACTTC	CASSLRQERPYEQYF
TRBD1	TRBJ1-5	-	TRBV6-5	TGTGCCAGCAGTGACAGGGGGTTTGCTCAGCCCCAGCATTTT	CASSDRGFAQPQHF
-	TRBJ1-5	-	TRBV28	TGTGCCAGCAGGCCGCAGGAGGCGGGCAATCAGCCCCAGCATTTT	CASRPQEAGNQPQHF